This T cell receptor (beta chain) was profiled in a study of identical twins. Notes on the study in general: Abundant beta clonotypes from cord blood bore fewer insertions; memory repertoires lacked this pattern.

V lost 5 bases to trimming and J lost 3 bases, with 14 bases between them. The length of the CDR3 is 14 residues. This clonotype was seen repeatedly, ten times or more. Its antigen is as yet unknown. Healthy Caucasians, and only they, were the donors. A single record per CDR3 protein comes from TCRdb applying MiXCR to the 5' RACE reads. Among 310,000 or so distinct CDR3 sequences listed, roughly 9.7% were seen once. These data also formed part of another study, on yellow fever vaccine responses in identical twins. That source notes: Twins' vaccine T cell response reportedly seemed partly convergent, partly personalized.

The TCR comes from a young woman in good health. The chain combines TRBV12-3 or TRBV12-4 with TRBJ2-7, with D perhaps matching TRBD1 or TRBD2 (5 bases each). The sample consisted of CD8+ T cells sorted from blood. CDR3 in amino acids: CASSTRDANYEQYF. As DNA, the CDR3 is TGTGCCAGCAGTACACGGGACGCAAACTACGAGCAGTACTTC.